Listed below are T cell receptor beta chains from one sample, sequenced in a study of STAT5B mutations in CD4+ large granular lymphocyte leukemia. The repertoire was sequenced with immunoSEQ multiplex PCR; TCRdb's copy has only in-frame clones and lacks some. The profile covers under 25,000 clones, with more than 70% appearing a single time and 0.65% taken by the ten largest. Sample: CD4+ T cells from blood buffy coats. The receptors were sampled from a human donor in good health. The CDR3 runs from the conserved cysteine through the conserved F or W.

TRBJ2-7,TRBV9,CASSAHTGSYEQYF
TRBJ2-7,TRBV11-3,CASSFGGTKSSYEQYF
TRBJ1-2,TRBV7-8,CASSKLNIGQVTTYGYTF
TRBJ2-1,TRBV11-3,CASSSRPNEQFF
TRBJ1-3,TRBV9,CASSAPGNTIYF
TRBJ1-2,TRBV30,CAWSRTGRLIYGYTF
TRBJ2-1,TRBV7-2,CASSLGTGGSYEQFF
TRBJ1-6,TRBV28,CASRRDRNSPLHF
TRBJ2-7,TRBV14,CASSQAGYSYEQYF
TRBJ1-1,TRBV2,CASRNDRGLTEAFF
TRBJ1-5,TRBV19,CASSNGQSRGEPQHF
TRBJ1-1,TRBV11-3,CASSLERTNTEAFF
TRBJ2-1,TRBV7-8,CASSPRWNNEQFF
TRBJ1-5,TRBV7-2,CASSLVAQGMSNQPQHF
TRBJ1-1,TRBV29-1,CSVEGFNTEAFF